The entry that follows covers one T cell receptor (beta chain) sequence. The data were obtained in a study of shared clonotypes between healthy human individuals. Among the donors, all were Caucasian adults who lived in Nashville, Tennessee. The assay used deep level. For each subset, genomic DNA was distributed in equal portions over several immunoSEQ plates. Per the study methods: Junction-only sequences produced by ImmunoSEQ had no quality scores, so filtering differed. Assay: immunoSEQ multiplex PCR; the TCRdb copy retains only in-frame clones and omits some. V and J calls and clone size are as listed in that table; D and trimming were resolved from the DNA. The sample records around 450,000 clones, around 79% being singletons. Germline CDR1 is SGHTA and CDR2 is FQGNSA. Trimming pared 1 base from V and 7 bases from J, leaving 8 bases between. The CDR3 is 13 residues long.

This receptor was identified in a woman in her thirties or forties in good health. Some clones in this sample may be carry-over from other donors' samples. Specimen: PBMCs. The chain has TRBV7-2 and TRBJ2-1; D unclear. The CDR3 is CASSLDGPNEQFF. The CDR3 bases are TGTGCCAGCAGCTTAGATGGTCCGAATGAGCAGTTCTTC.